This passage covers 19 T cell receptor beta chains from one sample sequenced in a study of neurological immune-mediated disorders. TCRdb re-called the 5' RACE reads through MiXCR, storing one row per CDR3 protein. This repertoire shows about 45,000 distinct CDR3 sequences, about 14% found once; its top ten account for 9.5% to 12%. Documented time point: longitudinal time-point 3. The sequenced sample consisted of PBMCs. These TCRs come from a man aged 30-40 years in good health.

This clonotype came up many times. V gene TRBV7-9 combines with J gene TRBJ2-7; perhaps D is TRBD1 or TRBD2 (5 bases each). Trimming left V 2 bases short and J 2 bases short, with 10 bases between. The CDR3 extends over 14 amino acids. Germline values: CDR1 SEHNR, CDR2 FQNEAQ (reference sequence). The CDR3 DNA is TGTGCCAGCAGCTTATCCAGGGAGACCTACGAGCAGTACTTC. Its protein product is CASSLSRETYEQYF.

The V and J genes are TRBV3-1 and TRBJ2-3; D is undetermined. The CDR3 has 13 residues. CDR1 LGHDT and CDR2 YNNKEL come from the germline V gene (reference sequence). The CDR3 DNA reads TGTGCAAACAGCCCTTTAATTACAGATACGCAGTATTTT. Its translation is CANSPLITDTQYF.

On this clonotype itself: Mismatch with germline at one junction end may stem from a read error. The CDR3 nucleotides read TGCAGCGTCCTTCGGGCGGGAGCGGCGTATACACAGTATTTT. Translation: CSVLRAGAAYTQYF. J is TRBJ2-3 and V is TRBV29-1; TRBD2 matches 7 bases. Germline CDR1 and CDR2: SQVTM and ANQGSEA. The CDR3 is made up of 14 amino acids.

V is TRBV29-1 and J is TRBJ1-3; D not certain. Trimming left V 4 bases short and J 4 bases short, with 11 bases between. This CDR3 region has 13 residues. Germline lookup yields CDR1 SQVTM and CDR2 ANQGSEA. The CDR3 DNA reads as TGCAGCGTTGGAGAGGGAACCGGAAACACCATATATTTT. Translated, it gives CSVGEGTGNTIYF.

This clonotype was seen repeatedly, ten times or more. J is TRBJ2-1 and V is TRBV24-1, with D perhaps given as TRBD1 or TRBD2 (5 bases each). Germline V CDR1 and CDR2: KGHDR, SFDVKD. This CDR3 is built from 13 residues. The V gene lost 8 bases and the J gene lost 5 bases, with 12 bases spanning the gap. The CDR3: CATNSGRNNEQFF. The CDR3 DNA reads as TGTGCCACCAATTCGGGACGTAACAATGAGCAGTTCTTC.

With regard to this clonotype: This clone may be a read error of a much larger clone one base away. V gene TRBV7-6 combines with J gene TRBJ2-3; 10 bases align to TRBD2. Germline lookup yields CDR1 SGHVS and CDR2 FNYEAQ. The CDR3 has 15 residues. The DNA for the CDR3 is TGTGCCATCAGCTTAGGAGGACTAGCGGAATATACGCAGTATTTT. It specifies CAISLGGLAEYTQYF. The variable domain in full, with the rest retrieved from reference TRBV7-6 and TRBJ2-3, is GAGVSQSPRYKVTKRGQDVALRCDPISGHVSLYWYRQALGQGPEFLTYFNYEAQQDKSGLPNDRFSAERPEGSISTLTIQRTEQRDSAMYRCAISLGGLAEYTQYFGPGTRLTVL.

This clonotype was seen a handful of times. The chain carries TRBV29-1 and TRBJ1-1; weak D call: TRBD1 (6 bases). CDR1 SQVTM and CDR2 ANQGSEA come from the germline V gene. The germline V and J ends were trimmed by 3 bases and 1 base, with 9 bases remaining between them. The CDR3 spans 13 residues. The CDR3 region has the DNA TGCAGCGTTGACGGGGGCGCGAACACTGAAGCTTTCTTT. It specifies CSVDGGANTEAFF.

About this clonotype itself: This sequence may be a read error, since a much larger clone differs from it by one base. The rearrangement joins TRBV29-1 to TRBJ2-7; 8 bases match TRBD1. CDR3 length: 12 amino acids. Germline V lookup: CDR1 SQVTM, CDR2 ANQGSEA. The CDR3 spells CIVQQGVYEQYF. DNA for the CDR3: TGCATCGTTCAACAGGGGGTCTACGAGCAGTACTTC.

This clonotype showed up many times. The chain uses TRBV15 and TRBJ2-1; tentatively, D is TRBD1 or TRBD2 (5 bases each). This CDR3 comprises 17 residues. Germline CDR1 LNHNV, CDR2 YYDKDF (reference sequence). V was clipped by 1 base and J by 5 bases, with 18 bases between them. The CDR3 DNA sequence: TGTGCCACCAGCAGAGTTGCGACCGGGACCATTCACAATGAGCAGTTCTTC. Translation: CATSRVATGTIHNEQFF.

A word on this clonotype: A single base separates this from a much larger clone, so it may be a read error. The chain combines TRBV20-1 with TRBJ2-3; tentatively, D is TRBD2 (5 bases). CDR1 and CDR2 from the germline V gene are DFQATT and SNEGSKA (reference sequence). This CDR3 comprises 15 residues. The V end lost 0 bases, the J end lost 5 bases, and 15 bases lay between the germline ends. The CDR3 loop reads CSARDFGLGIDTQYF. The CDR3 nucleotides read TGCAGTGCTAGAGACTTCGGACTTGGCATAGATACGCAGTATTTT.

The chain carries TRBV20-1 and TRBJ2-7; D is perhaps TRBD2 (6 bases). Per the germline V gene, CDR1 is DFQATT and CDR2 is SNEGSKA (reference sequence). The CDR3 spans 14 residues. V lost 0 bases to trimming and J lost 6 bases, with 15 bases between them. CDR3 in DNA: TGCAGTGCTAGAGATCCCCGGGGGTCGGTCGAGCAGTACTTC. This sequence encodes CSARDPRGSVEQYF.

Ten or more counts support this clonotype. This chain links TRBV20-1 with TRBJ2-3, with TRBD2 matching 13 bases. Trimming removed 4 bases from V and 4 bases from J; junction bases left unmatched: 5. This CDR3 has 15 residues. Germline values: CDR1 DFQATT, CDR2 SNEGSKA (reference sequence). CDR3 protein: CSAIGTSGMADTQYF. The CDR3 DNA reads as TGCAGTGCTATAGGGACTAGCGGGATGGCAGATACGCAGTATTTT.

This clonotype came up many times. The chain combines TRBV12-3 or TRBV12-4 with TRBJ1-6; no clear D. The CDR3 is 13 residues long. V lost 4 bases and J 7 bases, leaving 8 bases between the germline ends. The CDR3 DNA follows: TGTGCCAGCAGTTCGTCCCGGAATTCACCCCTCCACTTT. This codes for CASSSSRNSPLHF.

This clonotype was counted ten times or more. V and J are TRBV20-1 and TRBJ1-1, with D hard to call. The CDR3 has 13 amino acids. The germline V gene has CDR1 DFQATT and CDR2 SNEGSKA (reference sequence). The V and J ends lost 7 bases and 6 bases respectively, with 18 bases between them. The DNA for the CDR3 is TGCAGTGAGAGATCCGGGCTTGCCGCTGAAGCTTTCTTT. This sequence encodes CSERSGLAAEAFF.

The V gene is TRBV3-1, the J gene TRBJ2-1; TRBD2 aligns across 8 bases. Unmatched junction bases numbered 12, after V lost 4 bases and J lost 10 bases. The CDR3 consists of 15 residues. Germline CDR1 and CDR2: LGHDT and YNNKEL (reference sequence). In DNA, the CDR3 is TGTGCCAGCAGCCCCGGGGCGGCGGGAGGCCCGGAGCAGTTCTTC. This gives the protein CASSPGAAGGPEQFF.

This clonotype showed up many times. The chain couples TRBV29-1 to TRBJ2-5, with 10 bases fitting TRBD1. The V and J ends lost 6 bases and 0 bases, in that order; junction bases with no gene match: 1. Germline CDR1 reads SQVTM; CDR2 reads ANQGSEA. This CDR3 comprises 13 residues. This CDR3 is CSVDRGNQETQYF. The CDR3 DNA reads TGCAGCGTGGACAGGGGGAACCAAGAGACCCAGTACTTC.

A note on this clonotype: A read error is possible here, since a much larger clone lies one base away. CDR3 in DNA: TGCGCCAGAAGCACTTGGGGGTCCAGCTCCTACAATGAGCAGTTCTTC. Protein product: CARSTWGSSSYNEQFF. The chain joins TRBV5-1 to TRBJ2-1; D tentatively reads TRBD1 or TRBD2 (5 bases each). The CDR3 runs 16 residues. CDR1 and CDR2 from the germline V gene are SGHRS and YFSETQ. The ends were cut back, 8 bases at V and 0 bases at J, with 18 bases in the middle.

This clonotype has at least ten counts. CDR3 DNA sequence: TGTGCCAGCAGCCCCCGTGGCGCCGGCAACACTGAAGCTTTCTTT. This translates into CASSPRGAGNTEAFF. The J gene is TRBJ1-1, the V gene TRBV7-9; D remains ambiguous. The CDR3 sequence is 15 residues long. Germline values: CDR1 SEHNR, CDR2 FQNEAQ (reference sequence). Trimming took 5 bases from V and 2 from J, leaving 15 bases between them.

At least ten counts were recorded for this clonotype. The V call is TRBV12-3 or TRBV12-4, the J call TRBJ2-2, with D tentatively TRBD2 (7 bases). V was clipped by 5 bases and J by 6 bases, with 16 bases between them. CDR3 length: 15 amino acids. The CDR3 protein is CASSLGGAGSGELFF. CDR3 bases: TGTGCCAGCAGTCTAGGGGGGGCCGGATCCGGGGAGCTGTTTTTT.